The clone carrying this T cell receptor (beta chain) was observed a handful of times. The antigen is not known. Amplified TCR beta CDR3 regions came from RNA transcripts. HTBI primers were employed in a first-round RT-PCR of the TCR CDR3. A single record per CDR3 protein comes from TCRdb applying MiXCR to the multiplex PCR reads. This table has 600,000 to 850,000 distinct CDR3 sequences, around a sixth appearing once. Patients aged 18 to 65 had newly diagnosed hyperthyroidism of under 2 months' duration. The sample comes from a study of T cells in Graves' hyperthyroidism and ophthalmopathy. General study points: Ophthalmopathy cases were set apart from stable hyperthyroidism by a 13 V-J model. Among thyroid clonotypes expanded above 0.001, most also appeared in blood.

CDR3 length: 16 amino acids. V was clipped by 3 bases and J by 3 bases; unmatched bases: 11. The germline gives CDR1 DFQATT, CDR2 SNEGSKA (reference sequence). The TCR was taken from a woman in her 50s with Graves' hyperthyroidism that later progressed to Graves' ophthalmopathy. Source material: blood. The gene calls are TRBV20-1 and TRBJ1-2, with 9 bases matching TRBD1. Here the CDR3 reads CSASVTGGFLYYGYTF. DNA for the CDR3: TGCAGTGCTAGTGTGACAGGGGGGTTTCTTTACTATGGCTACACCTTC.